The TCR beta chain under discussion was sequenced for a study of T cell responses to AZD1222 COVID-19 vaccine. Only in-frame clones appear in the TCRdb table, and some are missing; sequencing was by immunoSEQ multiplex PCR. The sample records 90,000 to 130,000 clones, around 81% being singletons. Germline loops: CDR1 SQVTM, CDR2 ANQGSEA. This CDR3 has 13 amino acids. V lost 6 bases and J lost 7, with 18 bases in between. This receptor was taken from an adult in good health. The sequenced sample was peripheral blood, obtained on day 0 of AZD1222 vaccination. V is TRBV29-1 and J is TRBJ1-1; D is perhaps TRBD1 (6 bases). The CDR3 region is CSVPGQGTIEAFF. DNA of the CDR3: TGCAGCGTGCCGGGACAAGGAACAATTGAAGCTTTCTTT.